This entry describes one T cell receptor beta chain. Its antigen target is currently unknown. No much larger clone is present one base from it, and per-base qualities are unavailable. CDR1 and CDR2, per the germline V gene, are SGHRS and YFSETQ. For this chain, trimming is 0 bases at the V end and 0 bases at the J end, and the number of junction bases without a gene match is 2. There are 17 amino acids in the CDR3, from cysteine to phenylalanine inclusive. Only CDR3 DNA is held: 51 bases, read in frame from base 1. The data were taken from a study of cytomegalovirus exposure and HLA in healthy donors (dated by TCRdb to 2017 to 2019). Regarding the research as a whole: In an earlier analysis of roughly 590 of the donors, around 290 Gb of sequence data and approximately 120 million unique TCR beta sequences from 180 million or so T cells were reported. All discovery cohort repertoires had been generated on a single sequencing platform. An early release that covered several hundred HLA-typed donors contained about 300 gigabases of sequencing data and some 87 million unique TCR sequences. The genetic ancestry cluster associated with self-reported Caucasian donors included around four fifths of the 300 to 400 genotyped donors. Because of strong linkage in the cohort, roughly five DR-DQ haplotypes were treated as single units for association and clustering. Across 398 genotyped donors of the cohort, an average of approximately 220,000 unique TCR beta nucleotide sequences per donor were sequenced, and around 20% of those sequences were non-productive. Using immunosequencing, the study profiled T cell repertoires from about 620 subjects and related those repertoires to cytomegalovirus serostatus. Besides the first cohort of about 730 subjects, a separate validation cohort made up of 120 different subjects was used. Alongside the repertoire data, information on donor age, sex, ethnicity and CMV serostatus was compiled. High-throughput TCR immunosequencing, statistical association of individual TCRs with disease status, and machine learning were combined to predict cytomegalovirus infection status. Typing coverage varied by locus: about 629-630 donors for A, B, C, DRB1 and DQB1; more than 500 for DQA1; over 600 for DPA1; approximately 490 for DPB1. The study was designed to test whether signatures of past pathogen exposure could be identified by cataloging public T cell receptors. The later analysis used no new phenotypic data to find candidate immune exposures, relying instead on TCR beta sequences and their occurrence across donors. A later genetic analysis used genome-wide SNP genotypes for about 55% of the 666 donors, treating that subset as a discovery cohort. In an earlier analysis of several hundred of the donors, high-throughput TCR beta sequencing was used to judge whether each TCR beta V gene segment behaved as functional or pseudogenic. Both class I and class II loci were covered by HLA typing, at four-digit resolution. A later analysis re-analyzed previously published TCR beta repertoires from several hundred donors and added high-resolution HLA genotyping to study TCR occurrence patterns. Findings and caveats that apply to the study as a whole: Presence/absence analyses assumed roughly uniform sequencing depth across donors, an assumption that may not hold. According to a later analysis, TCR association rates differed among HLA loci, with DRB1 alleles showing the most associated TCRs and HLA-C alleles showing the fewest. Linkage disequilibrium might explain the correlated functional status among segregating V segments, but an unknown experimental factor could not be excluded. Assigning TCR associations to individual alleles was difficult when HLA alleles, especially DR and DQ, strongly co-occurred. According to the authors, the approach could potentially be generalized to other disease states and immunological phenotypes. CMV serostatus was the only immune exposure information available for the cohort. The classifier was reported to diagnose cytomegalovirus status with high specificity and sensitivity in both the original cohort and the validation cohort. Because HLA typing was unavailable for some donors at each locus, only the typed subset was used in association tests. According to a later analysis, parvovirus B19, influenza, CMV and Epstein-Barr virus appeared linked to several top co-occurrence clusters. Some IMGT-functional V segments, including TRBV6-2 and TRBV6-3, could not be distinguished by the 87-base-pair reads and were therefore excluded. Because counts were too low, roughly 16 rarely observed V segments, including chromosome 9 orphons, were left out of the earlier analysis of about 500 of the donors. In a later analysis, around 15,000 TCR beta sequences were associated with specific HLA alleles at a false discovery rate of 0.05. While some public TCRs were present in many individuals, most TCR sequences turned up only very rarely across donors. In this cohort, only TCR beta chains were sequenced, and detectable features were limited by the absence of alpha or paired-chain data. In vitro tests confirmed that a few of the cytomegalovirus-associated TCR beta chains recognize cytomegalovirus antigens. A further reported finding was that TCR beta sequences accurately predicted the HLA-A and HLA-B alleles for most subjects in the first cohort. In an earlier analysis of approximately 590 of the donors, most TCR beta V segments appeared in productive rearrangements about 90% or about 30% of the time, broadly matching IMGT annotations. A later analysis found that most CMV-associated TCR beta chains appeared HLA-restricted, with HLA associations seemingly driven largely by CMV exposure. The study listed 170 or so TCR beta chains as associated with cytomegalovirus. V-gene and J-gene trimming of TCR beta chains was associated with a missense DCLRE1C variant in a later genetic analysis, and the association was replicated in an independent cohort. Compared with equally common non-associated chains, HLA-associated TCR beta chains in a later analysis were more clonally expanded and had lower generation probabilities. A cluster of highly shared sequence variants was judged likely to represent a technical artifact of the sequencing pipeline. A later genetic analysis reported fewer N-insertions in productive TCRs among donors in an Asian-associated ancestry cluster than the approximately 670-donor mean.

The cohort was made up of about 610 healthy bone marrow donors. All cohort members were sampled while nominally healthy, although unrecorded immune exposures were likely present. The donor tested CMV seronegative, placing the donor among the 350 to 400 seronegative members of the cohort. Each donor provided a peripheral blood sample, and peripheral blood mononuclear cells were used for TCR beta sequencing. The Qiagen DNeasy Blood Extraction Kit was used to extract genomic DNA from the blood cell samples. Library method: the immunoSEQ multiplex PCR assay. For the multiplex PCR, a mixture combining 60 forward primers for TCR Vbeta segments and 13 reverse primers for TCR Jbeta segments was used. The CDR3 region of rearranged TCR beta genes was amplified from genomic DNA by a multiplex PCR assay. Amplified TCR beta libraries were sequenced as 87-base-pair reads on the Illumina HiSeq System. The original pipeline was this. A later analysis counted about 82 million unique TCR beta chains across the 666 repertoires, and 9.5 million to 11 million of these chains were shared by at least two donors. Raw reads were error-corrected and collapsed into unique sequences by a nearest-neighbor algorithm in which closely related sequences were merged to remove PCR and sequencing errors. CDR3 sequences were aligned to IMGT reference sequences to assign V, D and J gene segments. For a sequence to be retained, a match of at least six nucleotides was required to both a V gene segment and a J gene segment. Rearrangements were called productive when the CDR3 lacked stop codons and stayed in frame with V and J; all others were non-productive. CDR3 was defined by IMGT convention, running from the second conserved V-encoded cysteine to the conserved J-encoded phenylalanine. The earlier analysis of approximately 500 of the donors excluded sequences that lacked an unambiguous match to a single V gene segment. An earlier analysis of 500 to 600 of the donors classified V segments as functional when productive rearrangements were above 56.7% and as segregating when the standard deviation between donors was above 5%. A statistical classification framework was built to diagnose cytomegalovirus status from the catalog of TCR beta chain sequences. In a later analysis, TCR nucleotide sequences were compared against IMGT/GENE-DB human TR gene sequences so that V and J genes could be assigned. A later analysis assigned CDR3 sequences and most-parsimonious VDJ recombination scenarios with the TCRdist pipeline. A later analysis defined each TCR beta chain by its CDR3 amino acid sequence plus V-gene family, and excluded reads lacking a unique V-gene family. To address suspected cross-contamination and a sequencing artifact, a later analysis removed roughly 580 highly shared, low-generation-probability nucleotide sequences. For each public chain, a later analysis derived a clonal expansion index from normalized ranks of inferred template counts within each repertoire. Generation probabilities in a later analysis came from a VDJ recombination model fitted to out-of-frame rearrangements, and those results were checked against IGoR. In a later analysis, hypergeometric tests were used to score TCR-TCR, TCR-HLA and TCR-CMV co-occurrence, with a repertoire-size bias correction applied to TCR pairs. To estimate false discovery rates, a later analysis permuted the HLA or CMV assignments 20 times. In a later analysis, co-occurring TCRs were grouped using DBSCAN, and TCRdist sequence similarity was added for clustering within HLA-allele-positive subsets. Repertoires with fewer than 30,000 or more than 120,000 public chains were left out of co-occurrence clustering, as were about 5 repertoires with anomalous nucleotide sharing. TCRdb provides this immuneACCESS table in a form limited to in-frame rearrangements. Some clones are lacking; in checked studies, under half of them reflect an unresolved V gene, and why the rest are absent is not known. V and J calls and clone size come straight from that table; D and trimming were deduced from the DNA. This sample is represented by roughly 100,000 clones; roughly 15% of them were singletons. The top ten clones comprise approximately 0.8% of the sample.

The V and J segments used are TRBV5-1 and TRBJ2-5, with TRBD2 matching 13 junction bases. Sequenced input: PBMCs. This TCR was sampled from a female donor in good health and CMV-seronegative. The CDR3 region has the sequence CASSLGTSGGYQETQYF. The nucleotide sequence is TGCGCCAGCAGCTTGGGGACTAGCGGGGGATACCAAGAGACCCAGTACTTC.